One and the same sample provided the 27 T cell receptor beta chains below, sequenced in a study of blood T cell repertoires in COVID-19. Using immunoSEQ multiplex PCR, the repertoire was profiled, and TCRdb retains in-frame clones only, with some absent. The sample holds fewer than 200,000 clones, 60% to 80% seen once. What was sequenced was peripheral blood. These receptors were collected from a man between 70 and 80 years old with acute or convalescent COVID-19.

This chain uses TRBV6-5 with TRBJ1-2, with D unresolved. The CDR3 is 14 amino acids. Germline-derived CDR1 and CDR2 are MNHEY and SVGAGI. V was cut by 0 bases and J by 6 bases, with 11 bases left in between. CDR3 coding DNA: TGTGCCAGCAGTTACTCTCCAGGAACCGATGGCTACACCTTC. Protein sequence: CASSYSPGTDGYTF.

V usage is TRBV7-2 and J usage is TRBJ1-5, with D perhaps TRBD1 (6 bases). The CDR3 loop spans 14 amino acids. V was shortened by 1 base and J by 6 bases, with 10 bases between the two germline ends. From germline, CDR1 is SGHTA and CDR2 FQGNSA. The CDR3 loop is CASSLDRATQPQHF. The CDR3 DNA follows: TGTGCCAGCAGCTTAGACAGGGCGACTCAGCCCCAGCATTTT.

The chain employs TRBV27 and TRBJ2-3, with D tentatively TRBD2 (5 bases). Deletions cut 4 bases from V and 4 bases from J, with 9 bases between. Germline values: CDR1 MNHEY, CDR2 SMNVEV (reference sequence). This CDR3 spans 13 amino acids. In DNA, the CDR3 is TGTGCCAGCAGTTCACTAGTGTCAGATACGCAGTATTTT. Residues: CASSSLVSDTQYF.

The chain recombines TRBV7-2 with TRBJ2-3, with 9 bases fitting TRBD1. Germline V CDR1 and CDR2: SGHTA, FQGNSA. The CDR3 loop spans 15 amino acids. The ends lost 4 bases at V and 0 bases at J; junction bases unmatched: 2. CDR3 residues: CASSYRGPSTDTQYF. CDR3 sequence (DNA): TGTGCCAGCAGCTACAGGGGGCCTAGCACAGATACGCAGTATTTT.

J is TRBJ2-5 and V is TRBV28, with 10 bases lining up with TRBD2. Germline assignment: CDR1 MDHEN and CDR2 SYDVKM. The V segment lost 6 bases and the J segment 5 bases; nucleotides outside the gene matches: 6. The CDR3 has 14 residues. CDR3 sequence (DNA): TGTGCCAGCAGGATCCTAGCGGGAGATGAGACCCAGTACTTC. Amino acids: CASRILAGDETQYF.

CDR3 coding DNA: TGTGCCACCAACCTGTGGGCACCGGCGAACTATGGCTACACCTTC. This translates into CATNLWAPANYGYTF. The chain uses TRBV11-3 and TRBJ1-2; D is uncertain. CDR1 SGHNT and CDR2 YENEEA come from the germline V gene. Between the trimmed V and J ends, which lost 10 bases and 2 bases, there was a span of 20 bases. The CDR3 has 15 amino acids.

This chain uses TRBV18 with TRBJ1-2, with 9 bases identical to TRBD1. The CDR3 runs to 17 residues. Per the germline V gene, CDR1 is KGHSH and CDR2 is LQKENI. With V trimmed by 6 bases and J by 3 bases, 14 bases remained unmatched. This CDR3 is CASSPNRAGTGYYGYTF. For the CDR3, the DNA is TGTGCCAGCTCCCCTAACCGGGCCGGGACAGGGTACTATGGCTACACCTTC.

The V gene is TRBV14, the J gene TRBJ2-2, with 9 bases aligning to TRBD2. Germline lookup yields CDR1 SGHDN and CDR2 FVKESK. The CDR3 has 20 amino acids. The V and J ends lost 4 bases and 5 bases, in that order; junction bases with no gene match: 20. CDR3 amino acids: CASSPLYKGPSGALTGELFF. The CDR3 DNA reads TGTGCCAGCAGCCCTCTTTACAAGGGACCTAGCGGGGCTCTGACCGGGGAGCTGTTTTTT.

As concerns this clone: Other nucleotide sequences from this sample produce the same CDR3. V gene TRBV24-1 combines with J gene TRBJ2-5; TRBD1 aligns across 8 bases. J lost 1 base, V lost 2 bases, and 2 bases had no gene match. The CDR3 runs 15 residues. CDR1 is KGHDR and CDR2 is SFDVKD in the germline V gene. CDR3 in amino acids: CATSDSGTGQETQYF. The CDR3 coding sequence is TGTGCCACCAGTGATTCCGGGACAGGCCAAGAGACCCAGTACTTC.

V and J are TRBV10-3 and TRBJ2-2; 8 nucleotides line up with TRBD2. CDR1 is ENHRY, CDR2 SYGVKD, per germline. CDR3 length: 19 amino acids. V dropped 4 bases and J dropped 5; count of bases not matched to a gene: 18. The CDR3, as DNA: TGTGCCATCAGTGGCCCTCCTACCGGGACTAGTACGAGGACCGGGGAGCTGTTTTTT. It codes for CAISGPPTGTSTRTGELFF.

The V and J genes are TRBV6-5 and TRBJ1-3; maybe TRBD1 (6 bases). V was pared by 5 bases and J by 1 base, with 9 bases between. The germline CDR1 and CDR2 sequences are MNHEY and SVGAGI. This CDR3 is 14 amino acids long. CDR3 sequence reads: CASSHRESGNTIYF. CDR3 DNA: TGTGCCAGCAGTCACAGGGAATCTGGAAACACCATATATTTT.

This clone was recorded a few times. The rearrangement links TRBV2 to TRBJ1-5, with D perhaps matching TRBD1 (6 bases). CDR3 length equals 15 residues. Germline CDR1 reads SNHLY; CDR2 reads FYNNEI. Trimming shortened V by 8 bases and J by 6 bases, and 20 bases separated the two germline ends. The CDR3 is CASSVNTGLTQPQHF. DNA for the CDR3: TGTGCCAGCTCAGTAAATACAGGGTTGACTCAGCCCCAGCATTTT. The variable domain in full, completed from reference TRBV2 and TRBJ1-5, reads EPEVTQTPSHQVTQMGQEVILRCVPISNHLYFYWYRQILGQKVEFLVSFYNNEISEKSEIFDDQFSVERPDGSNFTLKIRSTKLEDSAMYFCASSVNTGLTQPQHFGDGTRLSIL.

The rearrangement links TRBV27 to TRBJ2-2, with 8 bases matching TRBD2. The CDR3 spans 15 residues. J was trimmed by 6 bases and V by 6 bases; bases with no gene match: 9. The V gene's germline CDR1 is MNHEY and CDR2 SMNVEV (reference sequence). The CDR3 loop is CASRSGGAGAGELFF. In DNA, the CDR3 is TGTGCCAGCAGGTCCGGGGGGGCGGGGGCCGGGGAGCTGTTTTTT.

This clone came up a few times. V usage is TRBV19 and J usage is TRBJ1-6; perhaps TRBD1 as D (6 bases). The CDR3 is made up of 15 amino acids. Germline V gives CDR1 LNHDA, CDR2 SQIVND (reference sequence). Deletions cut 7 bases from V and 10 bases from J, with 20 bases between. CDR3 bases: TGTGCCAGTACCGCTTGGTGGGACCAGGGGTCACCCCTCCACTTT. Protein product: CASTAWWDQGSPLHF.

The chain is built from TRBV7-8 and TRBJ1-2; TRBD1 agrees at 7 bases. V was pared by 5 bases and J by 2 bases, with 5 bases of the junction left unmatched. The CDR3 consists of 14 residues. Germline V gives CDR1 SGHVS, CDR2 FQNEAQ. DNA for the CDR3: TGTGCCAGCAGCCCGGGACAGACAAACTATGGCTACACCTTC. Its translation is CASSPGQTNYGYTF.

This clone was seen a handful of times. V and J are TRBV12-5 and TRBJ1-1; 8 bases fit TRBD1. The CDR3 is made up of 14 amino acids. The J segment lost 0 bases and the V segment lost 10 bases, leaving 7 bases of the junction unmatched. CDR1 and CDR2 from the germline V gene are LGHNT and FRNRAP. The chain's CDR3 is CATKRDRLNTEAFF. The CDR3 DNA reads TGTGCTACGAAACGGGACAGGTTGAACACTGAAGCTTTCTTT.

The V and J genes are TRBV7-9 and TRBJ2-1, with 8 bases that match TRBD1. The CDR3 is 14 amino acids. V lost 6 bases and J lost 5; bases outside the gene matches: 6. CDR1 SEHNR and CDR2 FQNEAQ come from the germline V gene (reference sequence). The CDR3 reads CASRMDRAHNEQFF. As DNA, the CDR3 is TGTGCCAGCAGAATGGACAGGGCTCACAATGAGCAGTTCTTC.

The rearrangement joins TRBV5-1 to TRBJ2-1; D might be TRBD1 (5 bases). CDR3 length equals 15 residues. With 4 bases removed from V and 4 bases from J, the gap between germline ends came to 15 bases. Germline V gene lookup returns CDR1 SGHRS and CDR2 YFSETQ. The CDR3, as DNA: TGCGCCAGCAGCACCCAGGGTCCCCCTTACAATGAGCAGTTCTTC. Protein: CASSTQGPPYNEQFF. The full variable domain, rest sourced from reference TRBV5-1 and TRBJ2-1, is KAGVTQTPRYLIKTRGQQVTLSCSPISGHRSVSWYQQTPGQGLQFLFEYFSETQRNKGNFPGRFSGRQFSNSRSEMNVSTLELGDSALYLCASSTQGPPYNEQFFGPGTRLTVL.

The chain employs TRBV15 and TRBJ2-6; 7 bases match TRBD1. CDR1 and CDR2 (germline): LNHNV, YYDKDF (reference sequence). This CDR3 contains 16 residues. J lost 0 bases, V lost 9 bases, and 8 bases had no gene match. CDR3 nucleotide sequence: TGTGCCACTCGGGACAGTGTGAGCTCTGGGGCCAACGTCCTGACTTTC. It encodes CATRDSVSSGANVLTF.

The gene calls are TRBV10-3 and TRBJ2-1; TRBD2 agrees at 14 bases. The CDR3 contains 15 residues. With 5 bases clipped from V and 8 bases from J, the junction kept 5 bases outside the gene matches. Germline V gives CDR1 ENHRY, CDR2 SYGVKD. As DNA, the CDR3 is TGTGCCATCAGTCCCGGGACTAGCGGGAGTCATGAGCAGTTCTTC. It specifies CAISPGTSGSHEQFF.

The CDR3 sequence is CATSDLGGRHRETQYF. The CDR3 DNA reads as TGTGCCACCAGTGATTTGGGGGGGAGGCACCGAGAGACCCAGTACTTC. The genes are TRBV24-1 and TRBJ2-5; the D gene is possibly TRBD2 (6 bases). Germline lookup yields CDR1 KGHDR and CDR2 SFDVKD. Deletions cut 0 bases from V and 4 bases from J, with 14 bases between. The CDR3 contains 16 residues.

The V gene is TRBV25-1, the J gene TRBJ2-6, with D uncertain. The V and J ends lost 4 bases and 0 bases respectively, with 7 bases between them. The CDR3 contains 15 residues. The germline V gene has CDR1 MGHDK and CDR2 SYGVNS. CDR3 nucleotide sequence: TGTGCCAGCAGTGTAACGGTCTCTGGGGCCAACGTCCTGACTTTC. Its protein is CASSVTVSGANVLTF.

The CDR3 is CASDPSQGAHNEQFF. CDR3 nucleotides: TGTGCCAGCGATCCTAGCCAGGGGGCCCACAATGAGCAGTTCTTC. The chain uses TRBV6-5 and TRBJ2-1; 8 nucleotides line up with TRBD1. Germline V lookup: CDR1 MNHEY, CDR2 SVGAGI. CDR3 size: 15 residues. V lost 8 bases and J lost 5; bases outside the gene matches: 11.

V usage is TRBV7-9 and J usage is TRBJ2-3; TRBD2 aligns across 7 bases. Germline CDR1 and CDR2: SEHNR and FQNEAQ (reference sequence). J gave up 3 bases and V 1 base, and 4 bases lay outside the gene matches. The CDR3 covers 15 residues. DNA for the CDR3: TGTGCCAGCAGCTTAGAAGCGGGAAGGACAGATACGCAGTATTTT. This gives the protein CASSLEAGRTDTQYF.

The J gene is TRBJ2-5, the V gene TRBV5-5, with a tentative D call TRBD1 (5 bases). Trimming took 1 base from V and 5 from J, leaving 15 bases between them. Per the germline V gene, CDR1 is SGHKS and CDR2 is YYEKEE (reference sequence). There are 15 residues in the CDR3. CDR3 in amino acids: CASSLQQGGRETQYF. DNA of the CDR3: TGTGCCAGCAGCTTGCAGCAGGGTGGGCGTGAGACCCAGTACTTC. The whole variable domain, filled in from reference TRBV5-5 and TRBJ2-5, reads DAGVTQSPTHLIKTRGQQVTLRCSPISGHKSVSWYQQVLGQGPQFIFQYYEKEERGRGNFPDRFSARQFPNYSSELNVNALLLGDSALYLCASSLQQGGRETQYFGPGTRLLVL.

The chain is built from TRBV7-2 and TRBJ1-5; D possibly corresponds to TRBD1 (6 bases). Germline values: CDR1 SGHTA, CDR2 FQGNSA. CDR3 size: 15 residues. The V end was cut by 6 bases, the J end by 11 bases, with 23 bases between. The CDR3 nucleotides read TGTGCCAGCAGATATGGATGGGACACGGGTTTGGCCCAGCATTTT. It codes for CASRYGWDTGLAQHF.

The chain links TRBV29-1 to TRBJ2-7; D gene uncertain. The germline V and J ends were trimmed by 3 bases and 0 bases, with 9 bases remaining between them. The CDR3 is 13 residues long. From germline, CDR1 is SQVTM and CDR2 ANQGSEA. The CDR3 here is CSVEPPGSYEQYF. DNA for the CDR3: TGCAGCGTTGAGCCCCCGGGCTCCTACGAGCAGTACTTC.